This T cell receptor beta chain is from a study of blood T cells in healthy people across ages. Donors were systemically healthy Caucasian individuals from Russia aged roughly 6 to 95 years. Each donor's blood draw was roughly 10 milliliters of peripheral blood. Then a second PCR, running about 7 to 11 cycles, was carried out with a sample-barcoded 5' primer and a J-beta primer mix. TCRdb re-derived calls from the 5' RACE reads in MiXCR, one entry per CDR3 protein. This sample carries roughly 2 million distinct CDR3 sequences, roughly 50% of them seen once, and the ten largest clones take around 2.1%. The length of the CDR3 is 15 residues. As for this clonotype: An end of the junction does not agree with germline; a read error may underlie this.

Sequenced: blood. The receptor's source is a woman aged 40 to 55 in good health. The chain carries TRBV6-7 and TRBJ2-7; D is uncertain. TRBV6-7 is designated an ORF whose function remains uncertain. The CDR3 DNA is TGTGCCAGCAGTTACCGTATCAGTGAAGTCTACGAACAGTACTTC. Translated: CASSYRISEVYEQYF.